The 17 T cell receptor beta chains presented below share a single source sample, sequenced in a study of identical twins. Each CDR3 protein gets one entry after TCRdb re-called the 5' RACE reads with MiXCR. The repertoire holds 1.5 million to 2 million distinct CDR3 sequences, with under 35% as singletons. The sample comprised cord blood. The source is a newborn girl in good health.

On this clonotype itself: The junction departs from the called germline gene at one end, perhaps through a read error. This chain links TRBV6-1 with TRBJ1-5; 9 nucleotides match TRBD1. CDR3 length: 16 amino acids. Looked up from germline, CDR1 is MNHNS and CDR2 is SASEGT. The CDR3 reads CASSDYRGLGNQPQPF. CDR3 in DNA: TGTGCCAGCAGTGATTACAGGGGGCTTGGGAATCAGCCCCAGCCTTTT.

The rearrangement uses TRBV20-1 and TRBJ1-2; D remains unclear. CDR3 length: 11 residues. In germline, CDR1 is DFQATT, CDR2 SNEGSKA (reference sequence). Deletions cut 4 bases from V and 6 bases from J, with 9 bases between. The CDR3 spells CSANPPNGYTF. For the CDR3, the DNA is TGCAGTGCTAACCCTCCCAATGGCTACACCTTC.

This chain links TRBV15 with TRBJ2-5; weak D call: TRBD2 (5 bases). The CDR3 is made up of 15 amino acids. V lost 3 bases and J 2 bases, leaving 13 bases between the germline ends. The germline V gene has CDR1 LNHNV and CDR2 YYDKDF (reference sequence). As DNA, the CDR3 is TGTGCCACCAGCAGGAACCCTACGGGACAAGAGACCCAGTACTTC. Translated, it gives CATSRNPTGQETQYF.

This clonotype was seen a handful of times. V is TRBV6-2 or TRBV6-3 and J is TRBJ1-1, with D hard to call. CDR3 length: 11 residues. Germline assignment: CDR1 MNHEY and CDR2 SVGEGT. Trimming left V 6 bases short and J 3 bases short, with 5 bases between. The CDR3 loop reads CASRVDTEAFF. CDR3 sequence (DNA): TGTGCCAGCAGGGTAGACACTGAAGCTTTCTTT.

This clonotype was seen more than once but under ten times. The V call is TRBV6-1, the J call TRBJ1-5, with a weak D call TRBD1 (5 bases). Between the trimmed V and J ends, which lost 7 bases and 0 bases, there was a span of 16 bases. Germline values: CDR1 MNHNS, CDR2 SASEGT. The CDR3 covers 16 residues. The CDR3 region has the DNA TGTGCCAGCATCCTCACCAGGGCCCCTAGCAATCAGCCCCAGCATTTT. This translates into CASILTRAPSNQPQHF.

The V and J genes are TRBV27 and TRBJ2-7; 7 positions match TRBD2. The trim removed 6 bases at V and 5 bases at J, leaving 10 bases unmatched. The CDR3 length is 14 residues. In germline, CDR1 is MNHEY, CDR2 SMNVEV (reference sequence). CDR3 residues: CASSPLGGPNEQYF. For the CDR3, the DNA is TGTGCCAGCAGCCCTCTGGGAGGGCCTAACGAGCAGTACTTC.

The chain carries TRBV20-1 and TRBJ2-1; 7 positions match TRBD2. The germline gives CDR1 DFQATT, CDR2 SNEGSKA (reference sequence). CDR3 length: 15 amino acids. V gave up 0 bases and J gave up 4 bases; unmatched junction bases: 6. CDR3 nucleotides: TGCAGTGCTAGAGATCCGGGAGGAGGGTACAATGAGCAGTTCTTC. This translates into CSARDPGGGYNEQFF.

This clonotype occurred a few times. V is TRBV20-1 and J is TRBJ1-5, with 9 bases that match TRBD1. The CDR3 has 12 residues. V lost 5 bases and J lost 9; bases outside the gene matches: 5. The V gene's germline CDR1 is DFQATT and CDR2 SNEGSKA (reference sequence). CDR3 amino acids: CSAVTGGSPQHF. CDR3 coding DNA: TGCAGTGCTGTAACAGGGGGCTCGCCCCAGCATTTT.

V usage is TRBV6-5 and J usage is TRBJ2-1; the match to TRBD2 covers 7 bases. In germline, CDR1 is MNHEY, CDR2 SVGAGI. The CDR3 runs 12 residues. V lost 6 bases, J lost 6 bases, and 2 bases stayed unmatched. The DNA for the CDR3 is TGTGCCAGCAGAGCTAGCGGCAATGAGCAGTTCTTC. It encodes CASRASGNEQFF.

This clonotype appeared a few times. The rearrangement joins TRBV12-3 or TRBV12-4 to TRBJ2-2, with unresolved D. Trimming shortened V by 2 bases and J by 3 bases, and 7 bases separated the two germline ends. The CDR3 has 14 residues. CDR3 loop: CASSLQWDTGELFF. The CDR3 DNA is TGTGCCAGCAGTTTACAGTGGGACACCGGGGAGCTGTTTTTT.

This clonotype appeared a few times. DNA for the CDR3: TGTGCCAGCAGATCATCGACTAGCGGGGGAACAGATACGCAGTATTTT. It specifies CASRSSTSGGTDTQYF. The chain has TRBV12-3 or TRBV12-4 and TRBJ2-3; TRBD2 agrees at 12 bases. The CDR3 has 16 amino acids. V trimming: 6 bases; J trimming: 3 bases; junction bases outside the gene matches: 7.

The table lists this clonotype with a few counts. V and J are TRBV10-3 and TRBJ1-2; 9 nucleotides agree with TRBD1. The CDR3 contains 15 residues. After removal of 4 bases from V and 0 bases from J, the junction contained 3 bases not matched to a gene. The germline gives CDR1 ENHRY, CDR2 SYGVKD. CDR3 sequence (DNA): TGTGCCATCAGTGCCCGGGACAGGGCTAACTATGGCTACACCTTC. Encoded protein: CAISARDRANYGYTF.

The rearrangement uses TRBV10-3 and TRBJ2-1; TRBD2 matches 9 bases. This CDR3 has 17 residues. Losses at the gene ends were 0 bases for V and 7 bases for J; bases not matched to a gene: 10. Germline-derived CDR1 and CDR2 are ENHRY and SYGVKD. The CDR3 region has the DNA TGTGCCATCAGTGAGTCGGGGACTAGCAGGGTTGCTAATGAGCAGTTCTTC. It translates to CAISESGTSRVANEQFF.

CDR3 DNA: TGTGCCAGCAGCGCCGGGACTAGCTTCTACGAGCAGTACTTC. The encoded protein is CASSAGTSFYEQYF. The chain links TRBV7-2 to TRBJ2-7, with TRBD2 identical over 9 bases. Per germline, CDR1 SGHTA and CDR2 FQGNSA. The V segment lost 5 bases and the J segment 3 bases; nucleotides outside the gene matches: 5. The CDR3 is 14 residues long. The full variable domain, rest sourced from reference TRBV7-2 and TRBJ2-7, is GAGVSQSPSNKVTEKGKDVELRCDPISGHTALYWYRQSLGQGLEFLIYFQGNSAPDKSGLPSDRFSAERTGGSVSTLTIQRTQQEDSAVYLCASSAGTSFYEQYFGPGTRLTVT.

The V gene is TRBV25-1, the J gene TRBJ2-3, with 11 bases that match TRBD1. CDR1 is MGHDK, CDR2 SYGVNS, per germline. V lost 0 bases, J lost 4 bases, and 9 bases stayed unmatched. The CDR3 sequence is 18 residues long. The DNA of the CDR3 is TGTGCCAGCAGTGAATATATGACCGGACAGGGGGCTGCAGATACGCAGTATTTT. This codes for CASSEYMTGQGAADTQYF.

This clonotype was observed a handful of times. This chain joins TRBV2 and TRBJ1-1; D ambiguous. Deletions cut 6 bases from V and 4 bases from J, with 15 bases between. Germline assignment: CDR1 SNHLY and CDR2 FYNNEI. The CDR3 sequence is 14 residues long. The CDR3 nucleotides read TGTGCCAGCAGGATAGGCGTCTCGGCCACTGAAGCTTTCTTT. This translates into CASRIGVSATEAFF.

This rearrangement joins TRBV2 to TRBJ2-3; 8 bases line up with TRBD2. CDR1 and CDR2 (germline): SNHLY, FYNNEI. V shed 2 bases, J shed 1 base, and the junction held 5 bases outside the gene matches. This CDR3 region has 16 residues. The DNA of the CDR3 is TGTGCCAGCAGTGAAATGCGGGGGGCCCGCACAGATACGCAGTATTTT. Translated, it gives CASSEMRGARTDTQYF. Full variable domain (missing parts from reference TRBV2 and TRBJ2-3): EPEVTQTPSHQVTQMGQEVILRCVPISNHLYFYWYRQILGQKVEFLVSFYNNEISEKSEIFDDQFSVERPDGSNFTLKIRSTKLEDSAMYFCASSEMRGARTDTQYFGPGTRLTVL.